Following are 22 T cell receptor beta chains from one sample sequenced in a study of shared clonotypes between healthy human individuals. Profiling relied on immunoSEQ multiplex PCR, and the TCRdb table lists in-frame clones only, not all of them. The sample holds about 2.4 million clones, 85% to 95% seen once. The sample consisted of naive CD4+ T cells sorted from blood. The subset is: CD45RA+ positively selected. The source of these receptors is a man younger than 35 in good health.

The rearrangement links TRBV7-8 to TRBJ1-4, with TRBD1 as a possible D gene (5 bases). Per the germline V gene, CDR1 is SGHVS and CDR2 is FQNEAQ. V was pared by 2 bases and J by 6 bases, with 13 bases between. The length of the CDR3 is 15 residues. Here the CDR3 DNA reads TGTGCCAGCAGCTTATTCCCCCGAGGGGATGAAAAACTGTTTTTT. This encodes CASSLFPRGDEKLFF.

This chain joins TRBV11-2 and TRBJ2-5; D call uncertain. The V end lost 1 base, the J end lost 2 bases, and 14 bases lay between the germline ends. The CDR3 length is 16 residues. Per germline, CDR1 SGHAT and CDR2 FQNNGV. The CDR3 nucleotides are TGTGCCAGCAGCTTAGGGGCGTCGGCAAAGCAAGAGACCCAGTACTTC. Residues: CASSLGASAKQETQYF. Using reference TRBV11-2 and TRBJ2-5 for the parts outside the CDR3, the full variable domain is EAGVAQSPRYKIIEKRQSVAFWCNPISGHATLYWYQQILGQGPKLLIQFQNNGVVDDSQLPKDRFSAERLKGVDSTLKIQPAKLEDSAVYLCASSLGASAKQETQYFGPGTRLLVL.

As for this clone: The sample contains more than one DNA sequence encoding this CDR3. The chain employs TRBV2 and TRBJ1-2; 8 bases match TRBD1. V lost 5 bases, J lost 3 bases, and 2 bases stayed unmatched. The CDR3 runs to 13 residues. Germline lookup yields CDR1 SNHLY and CDR2 FYNNEI. The CDR3 sequence: CASSSQGDYGYTF. DNA for the CDR3: TGTGCCAGCAGTTCACAGGGGGACTATGGCTACACCTTC.

V is TRBV5-1 and J is TRBJ1-1; possible D gene TRBD1, 5 bases. The CDR3 length is 14 residues. V was shortened by 1 base and J by 2 bases, with 9 bases between the two germline ends. Germline V lookup: CDR1 SGHRS, CDR2 YFSETQ. Written as DNA, the CDR3 is TGCGCCAGCAGCTTGTTCCAGGGAAACACTGAAGCTTTCTTT. This encodes CASSLFQGNTEAFF.

The chain carries TRBV9 and TRBJ2-7; perhaps D is TRBD1 or TRBD2 (6 bases each). This CDR3 has 16 residues. The germline gives CDR1 SGDLS, CDR2 YYNGEE. V was shortened by 4 bases and J by 10 bases, with 27 bases between the two germline ends. The CDR3 DNA reads as TGTGCCAGCAGCCCAGGGGTCCCGCGGGGTTCGGCCACACAGTACTTC. Protein sequence: CASSPGVPRGSATQYF.

Here the CDR3 reads CASRREREASYEQYF. CDR3 nucleotide sequence: TGTGCCAGCAGGCGTGAGCGGGAGGCCTCCTACGAGCAGTACTTC. V usage is TRBV6-5 and J usage is TRBJ2-7; 9 nucleotides line up with TRBD2. This CDR3 has 15 amino acids. Germline values: CDR1 MNHEY, CDR2 SVGAGI. V was clipped by 6 bases and J by 0 bases; unmatched bases: 6.

The chain combines TRBV9 with TRBJ2-7; tentatively, D is TRBD1 (6 bases). The CDR3 runs to 15 residues. CDR1 SGDLS and CDR2 YYNGEE come from the germline V gene. V shed 4 bases and J shed 1 base, with 15 bases lying between them. The CDR3: CASSRQVGESYEQYF. The CDR3 nucleotides are TGTGCCAGCAGCCGACAGGTCGGCGAATCCTACGAGCAGTACTTC.

The V and J genes are TRBV5-6 and TRBJ2-5; 7 bases are shared with TRBD1. Germline loops: CDR1 SGHDT, CDR2 YYEEEE. V lost 4 bases and J lost 4; bases outside the gene matches: 10. The CDR3 extends over 15 amino acids. For the CDR3, the DNA is TGTGCCAGCAGCGGCGGCACAGGGGACCCAGAGACCCAGTACTTC. It yields the protein CASSGGTGDPETQYF.

Notes on this clone: Other DNA sequences in this specimen translate into the identical CDR3. The rearrangement uses TRBV7-2 and TRBJ2-1, with 9 bases that match TRBD2. Trimming removed 2 bases from V and 3 bases from J; junction bases left unmatched: 2. The CDR3 consists of 15 residues. CDR1 SGHTA and CDR2 FQGNSA come from the germline V gene. The DNA for the CDR3 is TGTGCCAGCAGCTTAAGCGGGGGGATCTACAATGAGCAGTTCTTC. Translation: CASSLSGGIYNEQFF.

This chain uses TRBV28 with TRBJ1-2; 8 bases are shared with TRBD1. From germline, CDR1 is MDHEN and CDR2 SYDVKM. This CDR3 spans 15 amino acids. The V segment lost 8 bases and the J segment 2 bases; nucleotides outside the gene matches: 10. This chain's CDR3 is CASSRPGQANYGYTF. The CDR3 DNA sequence: TGTGCCAGCTCTAGGCCGGGACAGGCAAACTATGGCTACACCTTC.

The chain recombines TRBV6-5 with TRBJ1-6; D call uncertain. This CDR3 has 12 amino acids. Germline V gene sequence: CDR1 MNHEY, CDR2 SVGAGI. The V end lost 6 bases, the J end lost 7 bases, and 7 bases lay between the germline ends. In DNA, the CDR3 is TGTGCCAGCAGCCCCCCGAATTCACCCCTCCACTTT. It encodes CASSPPNSPLHF.

Points on this clone: Other DNA sequences in this sample translate to the same CDR3. The gene calls are TRBV5-4 and TRBJ1-5, with TRBD1 as a possible D gene (5 bases). Germline assignment: CDR1 SGHNT and CDR2 YYREEE (reference sequence). The CDR3 runs to 12 residues. Trimming shortened V by 0 bases and J by 7 bases, and 5 bases separated the two germline ends. The CDR3: CASSLAGQPQHF. The CDR3 DNA follows: TGTGCCAGCAGCTTGGCAGGGCAGCCCCAGCATTTT. Looking up the rest from reference TRBV5-4 and TRBJ1-5 gives the full variable domain: ETGVTQSPTHLIKTRGQQVTLRCSSQSGHNTVSWYQQALGQGPQFIFQYYREEENGRGNFPPRFSGLQFPNYSSELNVNALELDDSALYLCASSLAGQPQHFGDGTRLSIL.

The chain joins TRBV7-2 to TRBJ2-5; the D gene is possibly TRBD1 (6 bases). The V gene lost 5 bases and the J gene lost 5 bases, with 15 bases spanning the gap. CDR1 and CDR2 (germline): SGHTA, FQGNSA. The CDR3 has 14 residues. The chain's CDR3 is CASSPGHGSETQYF. The CDR3 DNA is TGTGCCAGCAGCCCGGGACACGGGTCGGAGACCCAGTACTTC.

This chain connects TRBV19 to TRBJ1-2; no firm D call. The germline V gene encodes CDR1 LNHDA and CDR2 SQIVND (reference sequence). This CDR3 region has 13 residues. Trimming took 9 bases from V and 4 from J, leaving 15 bases between them. The CDR3 nucleotides read TGTGCCAGCACTAAGGACGTAAGCTATGGCTACACCTTC. This translates into CASTKDVSYGYTF.

V and J are TRBV6-5 and TRBJ2-4; the D gene is possibly TRBD2 (7 bases). The CDR3 spans 12 residues. CDR1 and CDR2 from the germline V gene are MNHEY and SVGAGI. V lost 8 bases and J lost 12, with 17 bases in between. CDR3 sequence (DNA): TGTGCCAGCGGAGGGGGGGGGCCCCCTCAGTACTTC. Translating it yields CASGGGGPPQYF.

V and J are TRBV2 and TRBJ2-3, with D unclear. The CDR3 is 13 amino acids. Germline V gene lookup returns CDR1 SNHLY and CDR2 FYNNEI. V was cut by 10 bases and J by 0 bases, with 11 bases left in between. The CDR3 nucleotides read TGTGCCACCCAGGAAGGAAGCACAGATACGCAGTATTTT. It encodes CATQEGSTDTQYF.

The CDR3 spells CASSSDLYQETQYF. CDR3 DNA: TGTGCCAGCAGCTCCGACTTGTACCAAGAGACCCAGTACTTC. This chain links TRBV5-4 with TRBJ2-5; no firm D call. Germline loops: CDR1 SGHNT, CDR2 YYREEE (reference sequence). The CDR3 is 14 amino acids. The V gene lost 3 bases and the J gene lost 0 bases, with 9 bases spanning the gap.

This clone was seen a few times. J is TRBJ1-5 and V is TRBV28; D gene unclear. V lost 7 bases, J lost 1 base, and 8 bases lay in between. Looked up from germline, CDR1 is MDHEN and CDR2 is SYDVKM. The CDR3 contains 13 residues. The CDR3 DNA reads TGTGCCAGCAAGAGGAGCAGCAATCAGCCCCAGCATTTT. Its translation is CASKRSSNQPQHF.

This chain uses TRBV5-6 with TRBJ1-4; possible D gene TRBD1, 5 bases. The CDR3 extends over 15 amino acids. CDR1 and CDR2 from the germline V gene are SGHDT and YYEEEE. The germline V and J ends were trimmed by 0 bases and 5 bases, with 11 bases remaining between them. The CDR3 reads CASSLVRRGNEKLFF. CDR3 sequence (DNA): TGTGCCAGCAGCTTGGTAAGGAGGGGAAATGAAAAACTGTTTTTT. Together with reference TRBV5-6 and TRBJ1-4, the CDR3 gives the full variable domain: DAGVTQSPTHLIKTRGQQVTLRCSPKSGHDTVSWYQQALGQGPQFIFQYYEEEERQRGNFPDRFSGHQFPNYSSELNVNALLLGDSALYLCASSLVRRGNEKLFFGSGTQLSVL.

The gene calls are TRBV28 and TRBJ1-2; D unclear. Trimming shortened V by 5 bases and J by 0 bases, and 19 bases separated the two germline ends. Germline lookup yields CDR1 MDHEN and CDR2 SYDVKM. This CDR3 is 17 amino acids long. CDR3 sequence: CASSPLHLGRSNYGYTF. CDR3 in DNA: TGTGCCAGCAGTCCCCTACACCTCGGACGGTCTAACTATGGCTACACCTTC.

The V call is TRBV4-1, the J call TRBJ2-3; 10 bases are a match to TRBD2. Germline trimming cut 6 bases from V and 4 bases from J; bases unmatched to any gene: 10. There are 16 residues in the CDR3. CDR1 and CDR2 (germline): MGHRA, YSYEKL. The chain's CDR3 is CASRFSGGSGADTQYF. The CDR3 region has the DNA TGCGCCAGCAGATTTAGCGGGGGGAGTGGTGCAGATACGCAGTATTTT.

The chain is built from TRBV7-6 and TRBJ2-1; maybe TRBD2 (6 bases). Trimming shortened V by 1 base and J by 13 bases, and 14 bases separated the two germline ends. Germline V gene data show CDR1 as SGHVS and CDR2 as FNYEAQ. The CDR3 spans 13 residues. The DNA for the CDR3 is TGTGCCAGCAGCTTAGAAGCGGGCCGGTCCCAGTTCTTC. This translates into CASSLEAGRSQFF.